This T cell receptor beta chain originates from a study of T cell responses to AZD1222 COVID-19 vaccine. On the study more broadly: Second doses at about 4 or about 12 weeks were pooled.

Method: immunoSEQ multiplex PCR; TCRdb's copy keeps in-frame clones and lacks some. Of more than 250,000 clones in the sample, more than 80% were seen once. The length of the CDR3 is 16 residues. Germline CDR1 MNHNS, CDR2 SASEGT. The ends were cut back, 2 bases at V and 0 bases at J, with 14 bases in the middle. This clone was detected a few times. The sequence came from an adult in good health. The V gene is TRBV6-1, the J gene TRBJ2-7; D could derive from TRBD1 or TRBD2 (5 bases each). Sequencing was performed on peripheral blood, taken on day 0 of AZD1222 vaccination. The CDR3 DNA sequence: TGTGCCAGCAGTGAATTGGTGGGGGATCACTCCTACGAGCAGTACTTC. It codes for CASSELVGDHSYEQYF.